The entry below describes one TCR beta chain. This sample is part of a study of blood T cells in healthy people across ages. This CDR3 is built from 14 residues. Germline loops: CDR1 MDHEN, CDR2 SYDVKM. PCR was performed a second time for about 7 to 12 cycles using a sample-barcoded 5' primer and a J-beta primer mix. TCRdb ran MiXCR on the 5' RACE reads and lists one entry per CDR3 protein. The sample has some 1.8 million distinct CDR3 sequences; about two fifths are singletons. The chain recombines TRBV28 with TRBJ2-1; no firm D call. The DNA end lines up better with TRBJ2-7; the J call may be wrong. Sequenced: blood. This clonotype was sampled from a human donor in good health. CDR3 sequence reads: CASSFTATTDEQYF. Here the CDR3 DNA reads TGTGCCAGCAGCTTTACAGCCACCACGGACGAGCAGTACTTC.